The TCR beta chain described here comes from a study of blood T cell repertoires in COVID-19 (dated by TCRdb to 2019 to 2021). In terms of the full investigation: Samples covering the acute and convalescent phases of COVID-19 were provided by collaborators in the United States, Italy and Spain. The prospective study material was composed of cDNA or gDNA derived from T cells, B-cell-depleted T cells, or PBMCs. Deeply sampled blood TCRbeta repertoires from subjects exposed to, actively infected with, or recovered from COVID-19 were included in the dataset. The repertoires were made available in a free public database intended to serve as a resource for research on the immune response to SARS-CoV-2. The samples were drawn from two sources: the first 160 participants of the ongoing ImmuneRACE study, and 1,200 or so subjects contributed by 6 global collaborators. A de-identified subject ID, COVID-19 status, age in years and sex were almost always included in the sample metadata. HLA class I and class II types, where available, came from metadata supplied by the sample provider rather than from assay-based typing.

Of note for this clone: Which antigen it targets is not known. No much larger clone is present one base from it, and per-base qualities are unavailable.

Per the germline V gene, MGHRA is the CDR1 and YSYEKL is the CDR2. There are 18 amino acids in the CDR3, from cysteine to phenylalanine inclusive. The DNA shown is the 54-base CDR3, in frame from base 1. V and J are trimmed by 1 base and 2 bases, and the gene matches miss 9 bases of the junction. General study outcomes and caveats: The amount of clinical and demographic metadata varied by source and participant and was provided uncurated.

TCRbeta CDR3 regions were amplified from genomic DNA by means of the immunoSEQ Assay, a bias-controlled multiplex PCR. From the authors' description of their analysis: Within the assay, amplification of reference gene primers was used to estimate how many nucleated cells each sample contained. Sequence reads were collapsed and filtered to measure the absolute abundance of every unique TCRbeta CDR3 rearrangement. For each sample, productive Simpson clonality was calculated as the square root of Simpson's diversity index across productive rearrangements. Here the immuneACCESS table is served through TCRdb, limited to in-frame sequences with V and J called. Missing clones are a known gap in these copies; in checked studies unresolved V genes cover under half, and the rest lacks a known reason. That table is the source of V, J and clone size, and D and trimming were worked out from the DNA. The sample has a few hundred thousand clones on record, over 75% of them singletons. In total, the top ten clones hold 0.7% of the sample.

Whole blood was collected in K2EDTA tubes by collaborating institutions according to the institutions' own protocols. For TCRbeta analysis, collaborator samples were shipped as frozen whole blood, as isolated PBMCs, or as DNA extracted from either sample type. Recombination linked TRBV4-1 to TRBJ2-7; 12 of the junction bases match TRBD2. The source of this sequence is a human donor in a cohort sampled during active COVID-19. Specimen: peripheral blood. The CDR3 protein is CASSQGGLAGRGPYEQYF. At the DNA level, the sequence is TGCGCCAGCAGCCAAGGGGGACTAGCGGGCCGAGGTCCCTACGAGCAGTACTTC.